This TCR beta chain was obtained from a study of blood T cell repertoires in COVID-19 (dated by TCRdb to about 2020). Background for the entire study: Samples from collaborators originated in the United States, Italy and Spain and spanned both the acute and convalescent phases of COVID-19. A freely available public database, intended as a resource for researchers studying the immune response to SARS-CoV-2, is where the repertoires were released. Deeply sampled blood TCRbeta repertoires from subjects exposed to, actively infected with, or recovered from COVID-19 were included in the dataset. Samples were obtained from the ongoing ImmuneRACE study (first 160 participants) and from about 1,300 subjects provided by 6 global collaborators. Where available, HLA class I and class II types were obtained from metadata supplied by the sample provider rather than from assay-based typing. The material from the prospective study consisted of cDNA or gDNA derived from T cells, B-cell-depleted T cells, or PBMCs. Sample metadata almost always included a de-identified subject ID, COVID-19 status, age in years and sex.

TCRbeta CDR3 regions were amplified from genomic DNA using the immunoSEQ Assay, a bias-controlled multiplex PCR. For the original study's pipeline: The number of nucleated cells in each sample was estimated by amplification of reference gene primers within the assay. To quantify the absolute abundance of each unique TCRbeta CDR3 rearrangement, sequence reads were collapsed and filtered. For each sample, productive Simpson clonality was calculated as the square root of Simpson's diversity index over productive rearrangements. The table was pulled from immuneACCESS by TCRdb, which kept in-frame rearrangements only. Such tables lose some clones; where checked, under half of the loss comes from unresolved V genes, and the rest has no known cause. The DNA gave D and trimming, while V, J and clone size come from that table. The sample data list roughly 290,000 clones, and over 75% of these were observed just once. The top ten clones comprise around 2.2% of the sample.

For CDR1 and CDR2, the germline V gene lists MNHEY and SVGAGI. V is cut by 7 bases and J by 4 bases, and the space between the germline ends is 16 bases. The CDR3 spans 14 residues, from the cysteine through the phenylalanine. Only the CDR3 portion is preserved as DNA: 42 bases, with reading frame beginning at the first base. A few counts support this clone. Its antigen is still unknown. Within one base of it there is no much larger clone, and no base qualities were kept. Participants in the prospective study were enrolled through a virtual design, were aged 18 to 89 years, and lived in approximately 24 United States geographic areas. In the prospective study, participants were assigned to cohorts based on the clinical history participants reported in a screening survey and a study questionnaire. ImmuneRACE Cohort 3 recovered participants were defined by two consecutive negative NP/OP PCR tests, healthcare professional clearance, or symptom resolution. In the prospective study, mobile phlebotomists collected whole blood, serum and a nasopharyngeal or oropharyngeal swab from each participant. Prospective study participants could optionally give additional blood draws and questionnaires over an approximately 2-month period. Before DNA extraction, prospective study blood samples were shipped either frozen or at room temperature.

Here is what the overall study found, with its caveats: Clinical and demographic metadata were provided uncurated, with the amount varying by source and participant.

This receptor was obtained from a man aged 25 to 40 who had recovered from COVID-19. The sequence is built from TRBV6-5 and TRBJ1-1; the best D guess is TRBD1, with 6 bases matching. Sequenced material: PBMCs or T cells enriched from blood (not recorded which). The DNA sequence is as follows: TGTGCCAGCAACAGGGTCGGTCGGCGCACTGAAGCTTTCTTT. Protein translation: CASNRVGRRTEAFF.